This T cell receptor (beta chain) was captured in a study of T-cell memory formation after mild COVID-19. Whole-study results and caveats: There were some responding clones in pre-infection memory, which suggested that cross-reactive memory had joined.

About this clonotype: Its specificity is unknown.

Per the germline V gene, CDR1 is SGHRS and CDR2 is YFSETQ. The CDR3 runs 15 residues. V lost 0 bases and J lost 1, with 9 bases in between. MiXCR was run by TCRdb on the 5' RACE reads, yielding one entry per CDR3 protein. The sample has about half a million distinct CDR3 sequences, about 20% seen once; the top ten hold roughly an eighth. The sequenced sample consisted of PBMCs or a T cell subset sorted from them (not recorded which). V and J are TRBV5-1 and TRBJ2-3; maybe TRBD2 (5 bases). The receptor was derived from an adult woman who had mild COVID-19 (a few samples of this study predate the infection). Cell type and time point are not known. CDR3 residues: CASSLAGIGTDTQYF. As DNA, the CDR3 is TGCGCCAGCAGCTTGGCGGGGATAGGCACAGATACGCAGTATTTT. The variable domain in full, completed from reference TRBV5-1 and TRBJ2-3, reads KAGVTQTPRYLIKTRGQQVTLSCSPISGHRSVSWYQQTPGQGLQFLFEYFSETQRNKGNFPGRFSGRQFSNSRSEMNVSTLELGDSALYLCASSLAGIGTDTQYFGPGTRLTVL.